One and the same sample provided the 5 T cell receptor beta chains below, sequenced in a study of blood T cells in healthy people across ages. The second PCR ran roughly 7 to 12 cycles with a sample-barcoded 5' primer and J-beta primers. Each CDR3 protein gets one entry after TCRdb re-called the 5' RACE reads with MiXCR. The sample carries 540,000 or so distinct CDR3 sequences, approximately 30% recorded once. The sequencing sample was made of blood. These receptors were collected from a woman in her seventies in good health.

The sample holds one count of this clonotype. This chain uses TRBV9 with TRBJ2-1, with D perhaps TRBD2 (6 bases). CDR3 length: 15 residues. The V and J ends lost 0 bases and 7 bases respectively, with 14 bases between them. The germline gives CDR1 SGDLS, CDR2 YYNGEE. CDR3 DNA sequence: TGTGCCAGCAGCGTAGCCTCGGGACTTTCGAATGAGCAGTTCTTC. It specifies CASSVASGLSNEQFF.

This chain uses TRBV2 with TRBJ2-7; TRBD1 agrees at 9 bases. V was clipped by 9 bases and J by 5 bases; unmatched bases: 14. Germline loops: CDR1 SNHLY, CDR2 FYNNEI. The CDR3 length is 15 residues. The CDR3 DNA sequence: TGTGCCAGTGCTGGGCAGGGACAGGGTCGAAACGAGCAGTACTTC. Its translation is CASAGQGQGRNEQYF.

This clonotype was found many times. J is TRBJ2-5 and V is TRBV11-1; D call uncertain. Germline CDR1 reads SGHAT; CDR2 reads FQDESV (reference sequence). The CDR3 contains 11 residues. Deletions cut 2 bases from V and 5 bases from J, with 3 bases between. The CDR3 DNA reads TGTGCCAGCAGCTTATACGAGACCCAGTACTTC. It specifies CASSLYETQYF.

This clonotype was detected ten times or more. This chain connects TRBV7-2 to TRBJ2-5; 12 bases match TRBD2. The CDR3 is 15 amino acids. V shed 5 bases, J shed 3 bases, and the junction held 4 bases outside the gene matches. Looked up from germline, CDR1 is SGHTA and CDR2 is FQGNSA. This CDR3 is CASSPRTSGEETQYF. In DNA form, the CDR3 reads TGTGCCAGCAGCCCCCGGACTAGCGGGGAAGAGACCCAGTACTTC.

This clonotype was picked up a small number of times. The chain joins TRBV20-1 to TRBJ1-5; unclear D gene. Trimming cost V 0 bases and J 2 bases, with 5 bases left between them. Germline V gene data show CDR1 as DFQATT and CDR2 as SNEGSKA (reference sequence). The CDR3 length is 13 residues. CDR3 region: CSARDQGNQPQHF. CDR3 nucleotide sequence: TGCAGTGCTAGAGATCAGGGCAATCAGCCCCAGCATTTT.